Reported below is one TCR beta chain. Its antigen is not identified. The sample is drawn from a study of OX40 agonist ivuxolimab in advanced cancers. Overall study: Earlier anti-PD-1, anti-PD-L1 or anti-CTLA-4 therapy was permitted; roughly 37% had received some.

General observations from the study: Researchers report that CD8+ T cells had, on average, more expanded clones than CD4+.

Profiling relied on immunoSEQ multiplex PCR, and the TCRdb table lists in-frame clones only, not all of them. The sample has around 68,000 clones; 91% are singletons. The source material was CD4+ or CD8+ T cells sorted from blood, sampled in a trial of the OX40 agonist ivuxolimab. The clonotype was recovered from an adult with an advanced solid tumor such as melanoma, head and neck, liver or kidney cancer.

CDR3 nucleotides: TGTGCCAGCAGCTTAAGTAGCGGGCCCTCCTACGAGCAGTACTTC. This codes for CASSLSSGPSYEQYF. The chain links TRBV7-8 to TRBJ2-7; TRBD2 matches at 7 bases. The CDR3 has 15 amino acids. CDR1 is SGHVS, CDR2 FQNEAQ, per germline. V shed 2 bases, J shed 0 bases, and the junction held 4 bases outside the gene matches.